The 31 T cell receptor beta chains reported below all come from one sample, sequenced in a study of blood T cell repertoires in COVID-19. The method was immunoSEQ multiplex PCR; TCRdb's version includes in-frame clones alone and lacks a portion of them. This table has 70,000 or so clones, around 83% appearing once. The source material was peripheral blood. Every receptor here comes from a woman older than 75 with acute or convalescent COVID-19.

The DNA of the CDR3 is TGTGCCAGCAGGGTTTTCGGGACAGCCTATGGCTACACCTTC. This sequence encodes CASRVFGTAYGYTF. This chain joins TRBV2 and TRBJ1-2; 7 nucleotides line up with TRBD1. V shed 6 bases, J shed 4 bases, and the junction held 8 bases outside the gene matches. This CDR3 has 14 amino acids. Germline values: CDR1 SNHLY, CDR2 FYNNEI.

The chain combines TRBV27 with TRBJ2-1, with a tentative D call TRBD1 (6 bases). CDR1 is MNHEY, CDR2 SMNVEV, per germline (reference sequence). Trimming removed 0 bases from V and 3 bases from J, with 9 bases in between. CDR3 length: 15 amino acids. Here the CDR3 DNA reads TGTGCCAGCAGTTTATCCAGGGGAGACTACAATGAGCAGTTCTTC. Translating gives CASSLSRGDYNEQFF.

The gene calls are TRBV30 and TRBJ1-6; 7 bases are shared with TRBD1. This CDR3 has 13 amino acids. Germline lookup yields CDR1 GTSNPN and CDR2 SVGIG (reference sequence). V lost 6 bases, J lost 4 bases, and 3 bases stayed unmatched. CDR3 residues: CACRDSYNSPLHF. The CDR3, as DNA: TGTGCCTGCCGGGACAGTTATAATTCACCCCTCCACTTT.

The chain employs TRBV28 and TRBJ1-4; D gene unclear. V lost 6 bases to trimming and J lost 8 bases, with 13 bases between them. The germline CDR1 and CDR2 sequences are MDHEN and SYDVKM. The CDR3 has 13 amino acids. The CDR3 is CASSIRQPEKLFF. The CDR3 DNA is TGTGCCAGCAGCATCCGACAACCAGAAAAACTGTTTTTT.

This rearrangement joins TRBV5-1 to TRBJ1-4; D is undetermined. Trimming cost V 0 bases and J 7 bases, with 10 bases left between them. This CDR3 contains 14 residues. Germline V gene sequence: CDR1 SGHRS, CDR2 YFSETQ. The CDR3 here is CASSLDLWSEKLFF. CDR3 in DNA: TGCGCCAGCAGCTTGGATTTATGGAGTGAAAAACTGTTTTTT.

The chain has TRBV5-1 and TRBJ2-1; 8 nucleotides line up with TRBD1. The CDR3 totals 15 residues. Looked up from germline, CDR1 is SGHRS and CDR2 is YFSETQ. J was trimmed by 7 bases and V by 0 bases; bases with no gene match: 6. The CDR3 DNA follows: TGCGCCAGCAGCTTGGTAGGACAGGGCCCGAATGAGCAGTTCTTC. Translating gives CASSLVGQGPNEQFF.

This clone was picked up one time. V gene TRBV7-3 combines with J gene TRBJ2-7, with a tentative D call TRBD2 (6 bases). This CDR3 comprises 14 residues. Germline CDR1 is SGHTA and CDR2 is FQGTGA. With 5 bases removed from V and 2 bases from J, the gap between germline ends came to 13 bases. CDR3 sequence reads: CASSRWTGAYEQYF. In DNA form, the CDR3 reads TGTGCCAGCAGCCGGTGGACGGGGGCCTACGAGCAGTACTTC.

The count of this clone is one. Germline is not matched at one junction end, which may reflect a read error. The chain couples TRBV14 to TRBJ2-3; D gene ambiguous. The CDR3 has 13 residues. Germline CDR1 and CDR2: SGHDN and FVKESK. The CDR3 DNA reads as TGTGCCAGCAGCTACCTAACCACAGCTACGCAGTATTTT. Translating gives CASSYLTTATQYF.

This clone was seen only a few times. This sequence joins TRBV19 and TRBJ1-1, with D perhaps matching TRBD1 (6 bases). The CDR3 runs 15 residues. Per germline, CDR1 LNHDA and CDR2 SQIVND (reference sequence). V was cut by 3 bases and J by 1 base, with 12 bases left in between. The CDR3 spells CASSMGARQNTEAFF. CDR3 DNA: TGTGCCAGTAGTATGGGGGCGAGGCAGAACACTGAAGCTTTCTTT. Drawing the rest from reference TRBV19 and TRBJ1-1, the complete variable domain is DGGITQSPKYLFRKEGQNVTLSCEQNLNHDAMYWYRQDPGQGLRLIYYSQIVNDFQKGDIAEGYSVSREKKESFPLTVTSAQKNPTAFYLCASSMGARQNTEAFFGQGTRLTVV.

The chain combines TRBV20-1 with TRBJ2-3; TRBD2 agrees at 9 bases. Germline lookup yields CDR1 DFQATT and CDR2 SNEGSKA (reference sequence). The CDR3 runs to 18 residues. V was pared by 3 bases and J by 1 base, with 14 bases of the junction left unmatched. The CDR3: CSASQFSGGIIGTDTQYF. The CDR3 region has the DNA TGCAGTGCTAGTCAGTTTAGCGGGGGAATCATCGGCACAGATACGCAGTATTTT.

V usage is TRBV5-1 and J usage is TRBJ1-1, with a tentative D call TRBD1 (5 bases). The germline CDR1 and CDR2 sequences are SGHRS and YFSETQ. With 0 bases removed from V and 13 bases from J, the gap between germline ends came to 19 bases. The CDR3 sequence is 14 residues long. For the CDR3, the DNA is TGCGCCAGCAGCTTGGTTTCGGCCCCAGGGCTTGTTTTCTTT. It encodes CASSLVSAPGLVFF.

The chain couples TRBV9 to TRBJ1-3; no reliable D call. Germline lookup yields CDR1 SGDLS and CDR2 YYNGEE. This CDR3 spans 13 amino acids. The V and J ends lost 0 bases and 4 bases respectively, with 5 bases between them. The CDR3 nucleotides read TGTGCCAGCAGCGTAGATGAGGGAAACACCATATATTTT. This encodes CASSVDEGNTIYF.

This sequence joins TRBV3-1 (or the pseudogene TRBV3-2) and TRBJ2-5; 8 bases align to TRBD2. Germline trimming cut 2 bases from V and 2 bases from J; bases unmatched to any gene: 4. Germline V lookup: CDR1 LGHDT, CDR2 YNNKEL (reference sequence). The CDR3 is made up of 15 amino acids. CDR3 region: CASSQRGGQQETQYF. Written as DNA, the CDR3 is TGTGCCAGCAGCCAACGGGGGGGCCAACAAGAGACCCAGTACTTC.

This chain joins TRBV11-3 and TRBJ2-5; 8 nucleotides line up with TRBD1. Germline CDR1 reads SGHNT; CDR2 reads YENEEA. This CDR3 contains 13 residues. After removal of 6 bases from V and 5 bases from J, the junction contained 5 bases not matched to a gene. For the CDR3, the DNA is TGTGCCAGCAGGGGACAGGATTCGGAGACCCAGTACTTC. Encoded protein: CASRGQDSETQYF.

The V gene is TRBV21-1, the J gene TRBJ1-5; the table's D gene call, TRBD1, was not cross checked with the DNA. TRBV21-1 is recorded as a pseudogene. The CDR3 length is 15 residues. The CDR3 nucleotides read TGTGCCAGCAGCCAAAAGCCACAGAGATATCAGCCCCAGCATTTT. It yields the protein CASSQKPQRYQPQHF.

This chain uses TRBV10-2 with TRBJ1-5, with TRBD1 as a possible D gene (5 bases). Germline V gives CDR1 WSHSY, CDR2 SAAADI. This CDR3 has 16 amino acids. The ends were cut back, 2 bases at V and 3 bases at J, with 14 bases in the middle. The CDR3 sequence is CASSERLGGTNQPQHF. CDR3 nucleotide sequence: TGCGCCAGCAGTGAGCGGCTGGGGGGGACCAATCAGCCCCAGCATTTT.

The CDR3 loop reads CASSLGAAEATGAFF. CDR3 nucleotide sequence: TGTGCCAGCAGCTTGGGGGCAGCCGAGGCGACGGGGGCTTTCTTT. The rearrangement joins TRBV5-5 to TRBJ1-1; D gene unclear. Germline CDR1 SGHKS, CDR2 YYEKEE (reference sequence). This CDR3 contains 15 residues. Trimming pared 0 bases from V and 11 bases from J, leaving 20 bases between.

As concerns this clone: This CDR3 is also generated by other DNA sequences in the sample. J is TRBJ1-3 and V is TRBV7-8; 8 bases line up with TRBD1. CDR3 length: 15 residues. Trimming removed 1 base from V and 1 base from J; junction bases left unmatched: 0. From germline, CDR1 is SGHVS and CDR2 FQNEAQ. CDR3 loop: CASSLGTGSGNTIYF. In nucleotides, the CDR3 is TGTGCCAGCAGCTTAGGGACAGGGTCTGGAAACACCATATATTTT.

This clone is large within its sample. The chain recombines TRBV2 with TRBJ1-5; D is undetermined. The germline gives CDR1 SNHLY, CDR2 FYNNEI. This CDR3 contains 15 residues. V dropped 3 bases and J dropped 1 base, with 10 bases sitting between them. CDR3 loop: CASSDPAGSNQPQHF. The DNA for the CDR3 is TGTGCCAGCAGTGATCCGGCGGGGAGCAATCAGCCCCAGCATTTT.

The J gene is TRBJ2-4, the V gene TRBV4-1; 7 nucleotides agree with TRBD2. The CDR3 length is 20 residues. With V trimmed by 0 bases and J by 1 base, 15 bases remained unmatched. Germline CDR1 is MGHRA and CDR2 is YSYEKL. The CDR3 spells CASSQDGGGQRLSAKNIQYF. The DNA of the CDR3 is TGCGCCAGCAGCCAAGATGGGGGGGGTCAACGTCTCTCGGCCAAAAACATTCAGTACTTC.

V gene TRBV27 combines with J gene TRBJ2-7, with TRBD1 matching 8 bases. Germline V gene lookup returns CDR1 MNHEY and CDR2 SMNVEV (reference sequence). The CDR3 is 15 amino acids. Trimming cost V 5 bases and J 3 bases; bases outside gene matches: 9. The CDR3 sequence: CASSLRTGSLYEQYF. In DNA form, the CDR3 reads TGTGCCAGCAGTCTCCGGACAGGGAGTCTCTACGAGCAGTACTTC.

The chain is built from TRBV11-2 and TRBJ1-3; 7 positions match TRBD1. The junction had 10 bases not matched to a gene; V was cut back by 9 bases and J by 2 bases. The germline V gene has CDR1 SGHAT and CDR2 FQNNGV. The length of the CDR3 is 15 residues. The CDR3 DNA sequence: TGTGCCAGTACCCCGCCCCAGGGGGCTGGAAACACCATATATTTT. It encodes CASTPPQGAGNTIYF.

The rearrangement joins TRBV19 to TRBJ2-1; D perhaps matches TRBD2 (6 bases). Trimming removed 11 bases at V and 7 bases at J, with 21 bases between. Germline CDR1 reads LNHDA; CDR2 reads SQIVND (reference sequence). CDR3 length: 14 amino acids. For the CDR3, the DNA is TGTGCCGCCAATACTGGCGGGGAAGGAAATGAGCAGTTCTTC. Protein: CAANTGGEGNEQFF.

The chain is built from TRBV3-1 (or the pseudogene TRBV3-2) and TRBJ1-2; no firm D call. Germline V gives CDR1 LGHDT, CDR2 YNNKEL (reference sequence). CDR3 length: 15 amino acids. The germline V and J ends were trimmed by 0 bases and 5 bases, with 13 bases remaining between them. CDR3 residues: CASSQEGNSQYGYTF. CDR3 in DNA: TGTGCCAGCAGCCAAGAAGGAAACAGCCAGTATGGCTACACCTTC.

The CDR3 nucleotides read TGCAGTGCTAGTCCGGGACTAGCGGGGAGGGAGCAGTACTTC. Amino acid sequence: CSASPGLAGREQYF. The chain uses TRBV20-1 and TRBJ2-7; the match to TRBD2 covers 13 bases. The germline V gene has CDR1 DFQATT and CDR2 SNEGSKA (reference sequence). Unmatched junction bases numbered 6, after V lost 3 bases and J lost 7 bases. This CDR3 comprises 14 residues.

The V and J genes are TRBV3-1 (or the pseudogene TRBV3-2) and TRBJ2-3; 8 bases are shared with TRBD1. The CDR3 extends over 15 amino acids. Germline V gene sequence: CDR1 LGHDT, CDR2 YNNKEL (reference sequence). Trimming at V came to 6 bases and at J to 1 base, leaving 6 bases not matched to a gene. CDR3 residues: CASSPQGVGTDTQYF. The CDR3 nucleotides are TGTGCCAGCAGTCCACAGGGGGTCGGCACAGATACGCAGTATTTT.

The chain combines TRBV7-9 with TRBJ2-1; 7 nucleotides match TRBD1. The V segment lost 5 bases and the J segment 3 bases; nucleotides outside the gene matches: 7. The CDR3 consists of 15 residues. CDR1 is SEHNR, CDR2 FQNEAQ, per germline (reference sequence). CDR3: CASSVRDRNYNEQFF. The CDR3 region has the DNA TGTGCCAGCAGCGTCCGGGACAGAAACTACAATGAGCAGTTCTTC. The whole variable domain, filled in from reference TRBV7-9 and TRBJ2-1, reads DTGVSQNPRHKITKRGQNVTFRCDPISEHNRLYWYRQTLGQGPEFLTYFQNEAQLEKSRLLSDRFSAERPKGSFSTLEIQRTEQGDSAMYLCASSVRDRNYNEQFFGPGTRLTVL.

The V and J genes are TRBV2 and TRBJ1-6; 7 positions match TRBD1. The CDR3 covers 12 residues. V gave up 7 bases and J gave up 7 bases; unmatched junction bases: 1. Looked up from germline, CDR1 is SNHLY and CDR2 is FYNNEI. CDR3 loop: CASKQGNSPLHF. CDR3 nucleotide sequence: TGTGCCAGCAAACAGGGGAATTCACCCCTCCACTTT.

The chain couples TRBV2 to TRBJ2-3; D is uncertain. V lost 4 bases and J lost 4, with 6 bases in between. The CDR3 contains 12 residues. In germline, CDR1 is SNHLY, CDR2 FYNNEI. In nucleotides, the CDR3 is TGTGCCAGCAGTGCCGGGTCAGATACGCAGTATTTT. Amino acids: CASSAGSDTQYF. The whole variable domain, remainder taken from reference TRBV2 and TRBJ2-3, is EPEVTQTPSHQVTQMGQEVILRCVPISNHLYFYWYRQILGQKVEFLVSFYNNEISEKSEIFDDQFSVERPDGSNFTLKIRSTKLEDSAMYFCASSAGSDTQYFGPGTRLTVL.

The CDR3 protein is CASSVTGNSGNTIYF. The DNA of the CDR3 is TGTGCCAGCAGTGTGACAGGGAACTCTGGAAACACCATATATTTT. The rearrangement links TRBV2 to TRBJ1-3; 7 bases agree with TRBD1. The CDR3 loop spans 15 amino acids. V lost 4 bases to trimming and J lost 0 bases; unmatched junction nucleotides: 3. Germline V gene sequence: CDR1 SNHLY, CDR2 FYNNEI.

The J gene is TRBJ2-7, the V gene TRBV5-1, with D possibly matching TRBD2 (6 bases). The CDR3 is 12 residues long. Germline CDR1 SGHRS, CDR2 YFSETQ. The V end was cut by 7 bases, the J end by 1 base, with 9 bases between. CDR3 bases: TGCGCCAGCTGCGGGGATTCCTACGAGCAGTACTTC. Its translation: CASCGDSYEQYF. Full variable domain (outside the CDR3, taken from reference TRBV5-1 and TRBJ2-7): KAGVTQTPRYLIKTRGQQVTLSCSPISGHRSVSWYQQTPGQGLQFLFEYFSETQRNKGNFPGRFSGRQFSNSRSEMNVSTLELGDSALYLCASCGDSYEQYFGPGTRLTVT.